This TCR beta chain was identified in a study of beta chain features in type 1 diabetes. Trimming removed 0 bases from V and 2 bases from J, with 15 bases in between. Germline lookup yields CDR1 KGHSH and CDR2 LQKENI. This CDR3 has 17 residues. CD4+ naive, central memory, regulatory and stem cell-like memory cells were sorted via CD45RO/CCR7/CD25/CD127/CD95/CD27. Note on this clone: Its cognate antigen is unknown.

Study results and limitations: Researchers report that Type 1 diabetes patients had moderately but significantly shorter TCRB CDR3s across all four CD4+ subsets.

As every portion of the isolated RNA was reverse transcribed, the sequencing read expressed TCRB transcripts. Approximately 910,000 reads per sample were averaged for stem cell-like memory samples. Data came from immunoSEQ multiplex PCR; TCRdb stores just in-frame clones and leaves some out. The sample holds 15,000 to 20,000 clones; approximately 55% are singletons and the top ten take roughly 0.45%. Sequencing was performed on stem cell memory CD4+ T cells from blood. This chain uses TRBV18 with TRBJ2-3; D gene unclear. This sequence originates from a woman younger than 30 in good health. The chain's CDR3 is CASSPPFPEEDTDTQYF. The CDR3 DNA follows: TGTGCCAGCTCACCACCTTTCCCAGAAGAGGACACAGATACGCAGTATTTT.